The rows below give T cell receptor beta chains drawn from one sample of a study of cytotoxic CD8 clonotypes in ibrutinib-treated CLL. Data came from immunoSEQ multiplex PCR; TCRdb stores just in-frame clones and leaves some out. The table lists over 120,000 clones, 79% of them singletons. Here the sequenced sample was PBMCs, taken after 12 months of ibrutinib treatment. The receptors were gathered from a human donor with chronic lymphocytic leukemia. Each CDR3 is given without its conserved first and last residue. Fields, in order: V gene, J gene, clone size, CDR3 protein. A clone size is listed for some rows: how often the clone was seen (once, few, many), or a class if it is expanded.

V: TRBV5-1
J: TRBJ2-1
size: NA
CDR3: ASSSQTGSTYNEQF

V: TRBV4-2
J: TRBJ2-7
size: few
CDR3: ASSQLGDSYEQY

V: TRBV7-2
J: TRBJ2-1
size: NA
CDR3: ASSPGGHSYNEQF

V: TRBV4-3
J: TRBJ1-2
size: NA
CDR3: ASSQDHLDYGYT

V: TRBV18
J: TRBJ1-1
size: NA
CDR3: ASSPRSGAGTEAF

V: TRBV10-3
J: TRBJ1-5
size: NA
CDR3: AIGGGVDNQPQH

V: TRBV11-2
J: TRBJ2-7
size: NA
CDR3: ASSLRGYSEQY

V: TRBV28
J: TRBJ2-7
size: NA
CDR3: ASTGGREQY

V: TRBV7-9
J: TRBJ1-4
size: NA
CDR3: ASSLAGKLF

V: TRBV6-5
J: TRBJ2-7
size: few
CDR3: ASSARDGYEQY

V: TRBV6-5
J: TRBJ2-6
size: NA
CDR3: ASSPDRAGANVLT

V: TRBV25-1
J: TRBJ1-3
size: NA
CDR3: ASSPLEQGSGNTIY

V: TRBV28
J: TRBJ1-5
size: NA
CDR3: ASSLLRGVPYQPQH

V: TRBV19
J: TRBJ2-7
size: NA
CDR3: ASKWSHGGEYEQY

V: TRBV2
J: TRBJ2-7
size: NA
CDR3: ASSESGTSGRRYEQY